These 32 T cell receptor beta chains share one sample of origin, sequenced in a study of T cell responses to AZD1222 COVID-19 vaccine. Clones were sequenced by immunoSEQ multiplex PCR, and TCRdb holds only the in-frame ones, with some missing. Of about 120,000 clones detected, 86% appear once; the ten largest clones hold about 2.9%. Sequences were derived from peripheral blood, sampled 28 days after the second AZD1222 dose. These receptors all stem from an adult who received the AZD1222 COVID-19 vaccine.

V and J are TRBV5-4 and TRBJ2-7, with D possibly matching TRBD1 (6 bases). Germline V gene sequence: CDR1 SGHNT, CDR2 YYREEE (reference sequence). There are 14 residues in the CDR3. Trimming pared 0 bases from V and 4 bases from J, leaving 11 bases between. The CDR3 nucleotides read TGTGCCAGCAGCTTGGAGCAGGGGAAGTACGAGCAGTACTTC. This codes for CASSLEQGKYEQYF.

This clone was recorded only once. The chain links TRBV28 to TRBJ1-1; weak D call: TRBD1 (6 bases). CDR1 and CDR2 from the germline V gene are MDHEN and SYDVKM. This CDR3 comprises 17 residues. Trimming removed 7 bases at V and 6 bases at J, with 27 bases between. The CDR3 here is CASTAVKGDPRRAEAFF. The CDR3 DNA follows: TGTGCCAGCACTGCAGTCAAGGGGGATCCCCGGAGGGCTGAAGCTTTCTTT.

This clone has a single count. The CDR3, as DNA: TGTGCCAGTAGATTTGGGGGGCGGACTGAAGCTTTCTTT. Translated: CASRFGGRTEAFF. This sequence joins TRBV19 and TRBJ1-1, with a weak D call TRBD1 (6 bases). The CDR3 is 13 residues long. Per germline, CDR1 LNHDA and CDR2 SQIVND (reference sequence). V was cut by 6 bases and J by 5 bases, with 13 bases left in between.

CDR3 sequence (DNA): TGTGCCTGGCGGGCAAGGGGGTTTCCAAAAAACATTCAGTACTTC. This codes for CAWRARGFPKNIQYF. This chain uses TRBV30 with TRBJ2-4, with D possibly being TRBD1 (6 bases). The ends were cut back, 5 bases at V and 4 bases at J, with 18 bases in the middle. This CDR3 comprises 15 residues. Germline values: CDR1 GTSNPN, CDR2 SVGIG (reference sequence).

CDR3 sequence (DNA): TGTGCCAGCAGTTTAGGGAATTCACCCCTCCACTTT. This sequence encodes CASSLGNSPLHF. The gene calls are TRBV28 and TRBJ1-6; D unclear. This CDR3 contains 12 residues. The ends were cut back, 2 bases at V and 7 bases at J, with 3 bases in the middle. Germline CDR1 is MDHEN and CDR2 is SYDVKM.

The chain carries TRBV6-1 and TRBJ1-1, with TRBD1 matching 8 bases. This CDR3 is built from 19 residues. The V and J ends lost 0 bases and 4 bases, in that order; junction bases with no gene match: 16. Germline lookup yields CDR1 MNHNS and CDR2 SASEGT. CDR3 DNA: TGTGCCAGCAGTGAAGCGTTTGGGGTGGTGAGGGGGACAGGCACTGAAGCTTTCTTT. Encoded protein: CASSEAFGVVRGTGTEAFF.

The J gene is TRBJ1-4, the V gene TRBV18; TRBD1 matches at 8 bases. The germline V gene encodes CDR1 KGHSH and CDR2 LQKENI. V shed 2 bases and J 8 bases; nucleotides not matched to a gene: 10. The CDR3 totals 16 residues. The DNA of the CDR3 is TGTGCCAGCTCACCAAACTTACAAGGACAGGGAGAAAAACTGTTTTTT. This translates into CASSPNLQGQGEKLFF.

The gene calls are TRBV7-6 and TRBJ1-6, with TRBD1 identical over 9 bases. The CDR3 spans 14 residues. V dropped 5 bases and J dropped 10; count of bases not matched to a gene: 6. Germline V gene sequence: CDR1 SGHVS, CDR2 FNYEAQ. The CDR3 region has the DNA TGTGCCAGCAGCCGGGACAGGGCTTACTCACCCCTCCACTTT. Amino acids: CASSRDRAYSPLHF.

The chain uses TRBV6-1 and TRBJ1-5; D is possibly TRBD1 (5 bases). The germline gives CDR1 MNHNS, CDR2 SASEGT. This CDR3 contains 17 residues. The V end was cut by 4 bases, the J end by 1 base, with 17 bases between. Here the CDR3 DNA reads TGTGCCAGCAGTGGCGAGAACAGGCACGGGAGCAATCAGCCCCAGCATTTT. It encodes CASSGENRHGSNQPQHF.

This clone was observed a handful of times. The chain combines TRBV7-2 with TRBJ1-6, with D unclear. V lost 5 bases and J 3 bases, leaving 8 bases between the germline ends. The CDR3 has 14 residues. The germline CDR1 and CDR2 sequences are SGHTA and FQGNSA. The CDR3 spells CASSSDGYNSPLHF. In DNA, the CDR3 is TGTGCCAGCAGCAGCGATGGCTATAATTCACCCCTCCACTTT.

The gene calls are TRBV24-1 and TRBJ1-2; D uncertain. CDR3 length equals 14 residues. Trimming removed 1 base from V and 5 bases from J, with 10 bases in between. CDR1 and CDR2 from the germline V gene are KGHDR and SFDVKD. For the CDR3, the DNA is TGTGCCACCAGTGATTTCACGACTCCGTATGGCTACACCTTC. Protein sequence: CATSDFTTPYGYTF.

This clone has only a few counts. The same CDR3 also results from other DNA sequences found in this sample. V gene TRBV3-1 (or the pseudogene TRBV3-2) combines with J gene TRBJ1-5, with a possible D match to TRBD1 (5 bases). CDR1 is LGHDT and CDR2 is YNNKEL in the germline V gene (reference sequence). This CDR3 comprises 13 residues. Trimming stripped 0 bases from V and 7 bases from J, with 7 bases between. CDR3 protein: CASSQEGDQPQHF. As DNA, the CDR3 is TGTGCCAGCAGCCAAGAAGGGGACCAGCCCCAGCATTTT.

This chain joins TRBV15 and TRBJ2-2, with 7 bases fitting TRBD2. J gave up 4 bases and V 5 bases, and 10 bases lay outside the gene matches. Germline V CDR1 and CDR2: LNHNV, YYDKDF (reference sequence). The CDR3 extends over 16 amino acids. CDR3: CATSDIKSGATGELFF. CDR3 DNA sequence: TGTGCCACCAGCGATATAAAGAGCGGGGCCACCGGGGAGCTGTTTTTT.

The gene calls are TRBV5-1 and TRBJ1-6; maybe TRBD1 (5 bases). V lost 0 bases and J 8 bases, leaving 9 bases between the germline ends. This CDR3 comprises 14 residues. Germline CDR1 SGHRS, CDR2 YFSETQ. The DNA of the CDR3 is TGCGCCAGCAGCTTGGTAGGGACGGATTCACCCCTCCACTTT. It translates to CASSLVGTDSPLHF. Variable domain in full (rest from reference TRBV5-1 and TRBJ1-6): KAGVTQTPRYLIKTRGQQVTLSCSPISGHRSVSWYQQTPGQGLQFLFEYFSETQRNKGNFPGRFSGRQFSNSRSEMNVSTLELGDSALYLCASSLVGTDSPLHFGNGTRLTVT.

This chain joins TRBV6-2 or TRBV6-3 and TRBJ1-5, with D perhaps TRBD1 (6 bases). V shed 4 bases and J shed 3 bases, with 13 bases lying between them. The CDR3 runs to 15 residues. Germline CDR1 and CDR2: MNHEY and SVGEGT. The chain's CDR3 is CASSSLQGFNQPQHF. CDR3 DNA: TGTGCCAGCAGTTCGTTGCAGGGGTTCAATCAGCCCCAGCATTTT.

V gene TRBV3-1 (or the pseudogene TRBV3-2) combines with J gene TRBJ2-7; 7 positions match TRBD1. V lost 4 bases and J lost 5; bases outside the gene matches: 8. CDR1 and CDR2 (germline): LGHDT, YNNKEL (reference sequence). The length of the CDR3 is 14 residues. The CDR3 spells CASSPLGGTDEQYF. The CDR3, as DNA: TGTGCCAGCAGCCCCTTAGGGGGCACAGACGAGCAGTACTTC.

The rearrangement links TRBV7-9 to TRBJ2-5, with 9 bases that match TRBD2. Germline values: CDR1 SEHNR, CDR2 FQNEAQ (reference sequence). The CDR3 covers 15 residues. J gave up 5 bases and V 5 bases, and 9 bases lay outside the gene matches. CDR3 in DNA: TGTGCCAGCAGCCGAGCCGGGACTAGCCTGGAGACCCAGTACTTC. As protein: CASSRAGTSLETQYF.

The gene calls are TRBV2 and TRBJ1-1; D remains unclear. V shed 4 bases and J shed 0 bases, with 6 bases lying between them. The CDR3 contains 13 residues. Germline V gene lookup returns CDR1 SNHLY and CDR2 FYNNEI. Written as DNA, the CDR3 is TGTGCCAGCAGTGGGGATATGAACACTGAAGCTTTCTTT. It yields the protein CASSGDMNTEAFF.

The chain carries TRBV5-1 and TRBJ2-7, with 8 nucleotides matching TRBD2. CDR1 is SGHRS and CDR2 is YFSETQ in the germline V gene. Germline trimming cut 0 bases from V and 1 base from J; bases unmatched to any gene: 6. This CDR3 region has 16 residues. The CDR3 spells CASSLDGGGLSYEQYF. The CDR3 bases are TGCGCCAGCAGCTTGGATGGCGGGGGGCTTTCCTACGAGCAGTACTTC.

The chain combines TRBV30 with TRBJ1-5, with D possibly matching TRBD1 (6 bases). V gave up 3 bases and J gave up 6 bases, with 18 bases separating them. CDR3 length equals 15 residues. CDR1 is GTSNPN, CDR2 SVGIG, per germline (reference sequence). The CDR3 DNA follows: TGTGCCTGGAGCGCGGGACACCTGACGGGTCAGCCCCAGCATTTT. This codes for CAWSAGHLTGQPQHF.

This sequence joins TRBV6-5 and TRBJ2-5; no clear D gene. The CDR3 covers 13 residues. With 5 bases removed from V and 0 bases from J, the gap between germline ends came to 7 bases. The germline V gene encodes CDR1 MNHEY and CDR2 SVGAGI. This CDR3 reads CASSRDNQETQYF. The CDR3 coding sequence is TGTGCCAGCAGTCGAGACAACCAAGAGACCCAGTACTTC.

V usage is TRBV6-5 and J usage is TRBJ2-7; the D gene is possibly TRBD1 (6 bases). The ends were cut back, 7 bases at V and 3 bases at J, with 19 bases in the middle. Germline V lookup: CDR1 MNHEY, CDR2 SVGAGI. This CDR3 has 15 amino acids. The CDR3 nucleotides read TGTGCCAGCAAGTTCGTCGGGCAGGGGAGCTACGAGCAGTACTTC. This codes for CASKFVGQGSYEQYF.

The J gene is TRBJ2-2, the V gene TRBV12-3 or TRBV12-4; tentatively, D is TRBD1 (6 bases). Deletions cut 1 base from V and 13 bases from J, with 10 bases between. The CDR3 covers 12 residues. The CDR3 sequence is CASSLGGTRLFF. The CDR3 nucleotides read TGTGCCAGCAGTTTAGGGGGGACACGGCTGTTTTTT.

This clone was seen once. The chain is built from TRBV5-8 and TRBJ2-1; 12 bases match TRBD1. V dropped 7 bases and J dropped 8; count of bases not matched to a gene: 10. Per germline, CDR1 SGHTS and CDR2 YDEGEE. The CDR3 is 15 residues long. CDR3 in DNA: TGTGCCAGCGGGGAGGGGACAGGGGGCGCGGATGAGCAGTTCTTC. Amino acids: CASGEGTGGADEQFF. Full variable domain (missing parts from reference TRBV5-8 and TRBJ2-1): EAGVTQSPTHLIKTRGQQATLRCSPISGHTSVYWYQQALGLGLQFLLWYDEGEERNRGNFPPRFSGRQFPNYSSELNVNALELEDSALYLCASGEGTGGADEQFFGPGTRLTVL.

This clone was seen once. The V call is TRBV19, the J call TRBJ2-5; 9 nucleotides align to TRBD1. This CDR3 comprises 14 residues. CDR1 and CDR2 from the germline V gene are LNHDA and SQIVND (reference sequence). The trim removed 10 bases at V and 5 bases at J, leaving 11 bases unmatched. CDR3 sequence (DNA): TGTGCCACCCGGACAGGGGCCACGGGGGAGACCCAGTACTTC. Residues: CATRTGATGETQYF.

The chain uses TRBV7-9 and TRBJ2-7, with 12 bases matching TRBD1. Trimming at V came to 5 bases and at J to 0 bases, leaving 11 bases not matched to a gene. Germline V CDR1 and CDR2: SEHNR, FQNEAQ (reference sequence). The length of the CDR3 is 18 residues. The CDR3 bases are TGTGCCAGCAGCCCCCGGGACAGGGGGCTTAAGCCCTCCTACGAGCAGTACTTC. It specifies CASSPRDRGLKPSYEQYF.

This chain connects TRBV2 to TRBJ1-4; unclear D gene. The V and J ends lost 5 bases and 4 bases respectively, with 8 bases between them. The CDR3 runs 13 residues. From germline, CDR1 is SNHLY and CDR2 FYNNEI. In nucleotides, the CDR3 is TGTGCCAGCAGTCCCTCTATTAATGAAAAACTGTTTTTT. Translation: CASSPSINEKLFF.

The genes are TRBV28 and TRBJ1-1, with D tentatively TRBD1 (5 bases). V was shortened by 0 bases and J by 3 bases, with 8 bases between the two germline ends. The CDR3 has 14 residues. The V gene's germline CDR1 is MDHEN and CDR2 SYDVKM. The CDR3 DNA reads TGTGCCAGCAGTTTATGGGGGCGGGACACTGAAGCTTTCTTT. Protein product: CASSLWGRDTEAFF.

This sequence joins TRBV6-6 and TRBJ2-1; perhaps TRBD2 as D (6 bases). This CDR3 has 15 amino acids. Trimming pared 6 bases from V and 10 bases from J, leaving 22 bases between. Germline loops: CDR1 MNHNY, CDR2 SVGAGI (reference sequence). This CDR3 is CASSPPGLEGREQFF. CDR3 nucleotides: TGTGCCAGCAGCCCCCCGGGACTTGAGGGGCGGGAGCAGTTCTTC.

This clone was picked up a small number of times. The CDR3 loop reads CASSGNYEQYF. The CDR3 coding sequence is TGTGCCAGCAGTGGCAATTACGAGCAGTACTTC. This sequence joins TRBV2 and TRBJ2-7; D not resolved. The CDR3 consists of 11 residues. The germline V gene has CDR1 SNHLY and CDR2 FYNNEI. V was cut by 4 bases and J by 4 bases, with 5 bases left in between. The full variable domain, in which reference TRBV2 and TRBJ2-7 provide the parts outside the CDR3, is EPEVTQTPSHQVTQMGQEVILRCVPISNHLYFYWYRQILGQKVEFLVSFYNNEISEKSEIFDDQFSVERPDGSNFTLKIRSTKLEDSAMYFCASSGNYEQYFGPGTRLTVT.

This chain connects TRBV11-3 to TRBJ2-5; 8 bases line up with TRBD2. This CDR3 is built from 15 residues. CDR1 and CDR2 (germline): SGHNT, YENEEA. Trimming took 5 bases from V and 5 from J; bases not matched to a gene: 10. The CDR3 sequence: CASSKGPTSAETQYF. CDR3 bases: TGTGCCAGCAGCAAAGGCCCGACTAGCGCCGAGACCCAGTACTTC.

V and J are TRBV9 and TRBJ1-6; D uncertain. Trimming removed 1 base from V and 11 bases from J, with 10 bases in between. The germline V gene has CDR1 SGDLS and CDR2 YYNGEE. The CDR3 is made up of 13 amino acids. The CDR3 DNA reads as TGTGCCAGCAGCGTATCCCTGGGGACACCCCTCCACTTT. Translated, it gives CASSVSLGTPLHF.